These T cell receptor beta chains were read from a single sample in a study of blood T cell repertoires in COVID-19. TCRdb keeps only in-frame clones here, not all; method: immunoSEQ multiplex PCR. The sample has more than 90,000 clones, 86% seen once. The source material was peripheral blood. Every receptor here comes from an older man who had recovered from COVID-19. Both conserved end residues are part of each CDR3. The D gene is left open where the match is weak. Not all rows give a size; the values are once, few, many and, for expanded clones, a class.

clone_size: .
d_call: .
v_call: TRBV5-1
j_call: TRBJ1-1
cdr3_nt: TGCGCCAGCACCACGACAGTCGGAAGCACTGAAGCTTTCTTT
cdr3_aa: CASTTTVGSTEAFF

clone_size: .
d_call: TRBD2
v_call: TRBV11-2
j_call: TRBJ2-1
cdr3_nt: TGTGCCAGCAGCAGGATAGCGGGGGGGCCAGGGTTCTTC
cdr3_aa: CASSRIAGGPGFF

clone_size: .
d_call: .
v_call: TRBV28
j_call: TRBJ1-1
cdr3_nt: TGTGCCAGCAGTTCCTTTGCCCCCGGGACAAAAGCTTTCTTT
cdr3_aa: CASSSFAPGTKAFF

clone_size: .
d_call: .
v_call: TRBV19
j_call: TRBJ1-3
cdr3_nt: TGTGCCAGTAGTCGAGACACGCCGAGCTCTGGAAACACCATATATTTT
cdr3_aa: CASSRDTPSSGNTIYF

clone_size: .
d_call: .
v_call: TRBV19
j_call: TRBJ2-5
cdr3_nt: TGTGCCAGTACCCAATACATCGGAAACGGAGTAGACCAGTACTTC
cdr3_aa: CASTQYIGNGVDQYF

clone_size: .
d_call: TRBD1
v_call: TRBV7-9
j_call: TRBJ1-1
cdr3_nt: TGTGCCAGCAGCTTGGGACAGGGGCCCACTGAAGCTTTCTTT
cdr3_aa: CASSLGQGPTEAFF

clone_size: once
d_call: .
v_call: TRBV5-1
j_call: TRBJ1-1
cdr3_nt: TGCGCCAGCAGCTGGGCCACAGGGTCTAGGACTGAAGCTTTCTTT
cdr3_aa: CASSWATGSRTEAFF

clone_size: .
d_call: .
v_call: TRBV18
j_call: TRBJ1-2
cdr3_nt: TGTGCCAGCTCCTTAGCGGTAGATACTAACTATGGCTACACCTTC
cdr3_aa: CASSLAVDTNYGYTF

clone_size: few
d_call: .
v_call: TRBV6-2/TRBV6-3
j_call: TRBJ1-5
cdr3_nt: TGTGCCAGCAGCCTCGGCAGGAGCAATCAGCCCCAGCATTTT
cdr3_aa: CASSLGRSNQPQHF

clone_size: .
d_call: .
v_call: TRBV27
j_call: TRBJ1-5
cdr3_nt: TGTGCCAGCAGTTTACGGACACCCCACGGTCAGCCCCAGCATTTT
cdr3_aa: CASSLRTPHGQPQHF

clone_size: .
d_call: .
v_call: TRBV20-1
j_call: TRBJ2-7
cdr3_nt: TGCAGTGGGGGGGAAGGGTACGAGCAGTACTTC
cdr3_aa: CSGGEGYEQYF

clone_size: .
d_call: .
v_call: TRBV18
j_call: TRBJ2-7
cdr3_nt: TGTGCCAGCTCACCCAACAGGGTTCACGAGCAGTACTTC
cdr3_aa: CASSPNRVHEQYF

clone_size: .
d_call: TRBD1
v_call: TRBV6-5
j_call: TRBJ2-7
cdr3_nt: TGTGCCAGCAACCCCGCACAGGGGTACGAGCAGTACTTC
cdr3_aa: CASNPAQGYEQYF

clone_size: .
d_call: TRBD1
v_call: TRBV19
j_call: TRBJ2-5
cdr3_nt: TGTGCCAGTAAAGGGACAGCAAATCAAGAGACCCAGTACTTC
cdr3_aa: CASKGTANQETQYF

clone_size: .
d_call: .
v_call: TRBV30
j_call: TRBJ1-6
cdr3_nt: TGTGCCTGGAGTGTAGGGGCACTGATATCACCCCTCCACTTT
cdr3_aa: CAWSVGALISPLHF

clone_size: .
d_call: .
v_call: TRBV29-1
j_call: TRBJ2-2
cdr3_nt: TGCAGCGTTGAGAATCAGATGAACACCGGGGAGCTGTTTTTT
cdr3_aa: CSVENQMNTGELFF

clone_size: .
d_call: .
v_call: TRBV5-1
j_call: TRBJ1-2
cdr3_nt: TGCGCCAGCAGCCCCCTGGCAGGGAACTATGGCTACACCTTC
cdr3_aa: CASSPLAGNYGYTF

clone_size: .
d_call: .
v_call: TRBV11-2
j_call: TRBJ2-1
cdr3_nt: TGTGCCAGCAGCTTAGACGGGGGGCAGGTGTTCTTC
cdr3_aa: CASSLDGGQVFF

clone_size: .
d_call: TRBD2
v_call: TRBV28
j_call: TRBJ2-2
cdr3_nt: TGTGCCAGCAAAAGAGGACTAGCGGGTGTCACCGGGGAGCTGTTTTTT
cdr3_aa: CASKRGLAGVTGELFF

clone_size: .
d_call: .
v_call: TRBV5-4
j_call: TRBJ1-5
cdr3_nt: TGTGCCAGCAGCTTTATGGCTAGCAATCAGCCCCAGCATTTT
cdr3_aa: CASSFMASNQPQHF

clone_size: .
d_call: .
v_call: TRBV3-1/TRBV3-2
j_call: TRBJ2-1
cdr3_nt: TGTGCCAGCAGCCAAGTTAGAAATGAGCAGTTCTTC
cdr3_aa: CASSQVRNEQFF

clone_size: once
d_call: .
v_call: TRBV7-9
j_call: TRBJ2-5
cdr3_nt: TGTGCCAGCAGCTTAGATAGCTCTCGAGAGACCCAGTACTTC
cdr3_aa: CASSLDSSRETQYF

clone_size: .
d_call: TRBD2
v_call: TRBV5-8
j_call: TRBJ2-7
cdr3_nt: TGTGCCAGCAGCCCCGGACTAGCGGATTCCTACGAGCAGTACTTC
cdr3_aa: CASSPGLADSYEQYF

clone_size: .
d_call: .
v_call: TRBV19
j_call: TRBJ1-1
cdr3_nt: TGTGCCAGTAGTACTCCCGGGGGGATTCTGGGTGAAGCTTTCTTT
cdr3_aa: CASSTPGGILGEAFF

clone_size: few
d_call: .
v_call: TRBV19
j_call: TRBJ1-5
cdr3_nt: TGTGCCAGTAATCCGGACAGCTACGATCAGCCCCAGCATTTT
cdr3_aa: CASNPDSYDQPQHF

clone_size: .
d_call: TRBD1
v_call: TRBV6-2/TRBV6-3
j_call: TRBJ1-2
cdr3_nt: TGTGCCAGCAGTCCGCTTGGGCAGGGGGGCTATGGCTACACCTTC
cdr3_aa: CASSPLGQGGYGYTF

clone_size: .
d_call: TRBD1
v_call: TRBV28
j_call: TRBJ1-4
cdr3_nt: TGTGCCAGCAGTGCCTTACAGGGGGTTCGGGAAAAACTGTTTTTT
cdr3_aa: CASSALQGVREKLFF

clone_size: .
d_call: .
v_call: TRBV10-3
j_call: TRBJ2-7
cdr3_nt: TGTGCCATCAATGCGGAACACGAGCAGTACTTC
cdr3_aa: CAINAEHEQYF

clone_size: .
d_call: TRBD1
v_call: TRBV7-8
j_call: TRBJ1-1
cdr3_nt: TGTGCCAGCAGCCCCCTCCCGACAGGGGAAAACACTGAAGCTTTCTTT
cdr3_aa: CASSPLPTGENTEAFF

clone_size: .
d_call: .
v_call: TRBV2
j_call: TRBJ1-1
cdr3_nt: TGTGCCAGCAGTGAAAACAGGGACACTGAAGCTTTCTTT
cdr3_aa: CASSENRDTEAFF

clone_size: .
d_call: TRBD2
v_call: TRBV5-4
j_call: TRBJ2-1
cdr3_nt: TGTGCCAGCAGCCCTCGGGCGGGAGGGGCCTACAATGAGCAGTTCTTC
cdr3_aa: CASSPRAGGAYNEQFF

clone_size: .
d_call: TRBD1
v_call: TRBV27
j_call: TRBJ2-7
cdr3_nt: TGTGCCAGCAGTTTCAGGGGGCAGTACGAGCAGTACTTC
cdr3_aa: CASSFRGQYEQYF

clone_size: .
d_call: .
v_call: TRBV5-8
j_call: TRBJ2-1
cdr3_nt: TGTGCCAGCAGCTCCGGGCGAACAAGGGGGAATGAGCAGTTCTTC
cdr3_aa: CASSSGRTRGNEQFF

clone_size: .
d_call: .
v_call: TRBV10-3
j_call: TRBJ2-7
cdr3_nt: TGTGCCATCAGTGAGAGGAACAATGAGGACGAGCAGTACTTC
cdr3_aa: CAISERNNEDEQYF

clone_size: .
d_call: TRBD1
v_call: TRBV11-2
j_call: TRBJ1-4
cdr3_nt: TGTGCCAGCAGCCCGGACAGGGTTAATGAAAAACTGTTTTTT
cdr3_aa: CASSPDRVNEKLFF

clone_size: .
d_call: .
v_call: TRBV9
j_call: TRBJ2-3
cdr3_nt: TGTGCCAGCAGCACCAGGGTAGATACGCAGTATTTT
cdr3_aa: CASSTRVDTQYF

clone_size: medium-sized
d_call: TRBD2
v_call: TRBV30
j_call: TRBJ2-1
cdr3_nt: TGTGCCTGGAGTGTACTAGCGGGGCCTAACAATGAGCAGTTCTTC
cdr3_aa: CAWSVLAGPNNEQFF

clone_size: few
d_call: .
v_call: TRBV2
j_call: TRBJ1-2
cdr3_nt: TGTGCCAGCAGTGTCGACAGTGGCTACACCTTC
cdr3_aa: CASSVDSGYTF

clone_size: .
d_call: TRBD2
v_call: TRBV27
j_call: TRBJ2-3
cdr3_nt: TGTGCCAGCAGGCCTCCGGGACTAGCGGACACAGATACGCAGTATTTT
cdr3_aa: CASRPPGLADTDTQYF

clone_size: .
d_call: TRBD2
v_call: TRBV10-3
j_call: TRBJ2-3
cdr3_nt: TGTGCCATCAGGGGACTAGCGGGAGGAGGTACGCAGTATTTT
cdr3_aa: CAIRGLAGGGTQYF

clone_size: few
d_call: .
v_call: TRBV6-4
j_call: TRBJ1-2
cdr3_nt: TGTGCCAGCAGTGAAGAGGCCGGAACCTATGGCTACACCTTC
cdr3_aa: CASSEEAGTYGYTF

clone_size: .
d_call: TRBD1
v_call: TRBV6-5
j_call: TRBJ1-3
cdr3_nt: TGTGCCAGCAGTACAGGGGCTGGAAACACCATATATTTT
cdr3_aa: CASSTGAGNTIYF

clone_size: .
d_call: TRBD2
v_call: TRBV19
j_call: TRBJ2-1
cdr3_nt: TGTGCCAGTAGTCTCGGGAGTCTAGCGGGAGGGAATGAGCAGTTCTTC
cdr3_aa: CASSLGSLAGGNEQFF

clone_size: .
d_call: .
v_call: TRBV5-5
j_call: TRBJ1-3
cdr3_nt: TGTGCCAGCAGCTTGGCAGGGGTTGGAAACACCATATATTTT
cdr3_aa: CASSLAGVGNTIYF

clone_size: once
d_call: .
v_call: TRBV6-1
j_call: TRBJ1-6
cdr3_nt: TGTGCCAGCAGTGATCAATATTCACCCCTCCACTTT
cdr3_aa: CASSDQYSPLHF